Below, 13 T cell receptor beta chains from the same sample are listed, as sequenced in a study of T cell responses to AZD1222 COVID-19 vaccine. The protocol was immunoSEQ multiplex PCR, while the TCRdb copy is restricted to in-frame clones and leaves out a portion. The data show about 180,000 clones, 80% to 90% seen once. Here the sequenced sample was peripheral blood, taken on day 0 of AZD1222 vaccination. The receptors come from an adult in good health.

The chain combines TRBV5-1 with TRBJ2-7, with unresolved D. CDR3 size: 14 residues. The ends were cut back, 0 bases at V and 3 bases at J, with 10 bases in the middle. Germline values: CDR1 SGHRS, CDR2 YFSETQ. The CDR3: CASSLVGIGYEQYF. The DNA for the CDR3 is TGCGCCAGCAGCTTGGTTGGTATTGGCTACGAGCAGTACTTC. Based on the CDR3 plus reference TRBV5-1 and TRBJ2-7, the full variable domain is KAGVTQTPRYLIKTRGQQVTLSCSPISGHRSVSWYQQTPGQGLQFLFEYFSETQRNKGNFPGRFSGRQFSNSRSEMNVSTLELGDSALYLCASSLVGIGYEQYFGPGTRLTVT.

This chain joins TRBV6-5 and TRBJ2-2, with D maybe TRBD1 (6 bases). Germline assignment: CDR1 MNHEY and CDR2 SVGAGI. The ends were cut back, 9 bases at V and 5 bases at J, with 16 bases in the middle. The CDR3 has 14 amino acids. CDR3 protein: CASNRRGWTGELFF. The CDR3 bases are TGTGCCAGTAACCGCAGGGGTTGGACCGGGGAGCTGTTTTTT.

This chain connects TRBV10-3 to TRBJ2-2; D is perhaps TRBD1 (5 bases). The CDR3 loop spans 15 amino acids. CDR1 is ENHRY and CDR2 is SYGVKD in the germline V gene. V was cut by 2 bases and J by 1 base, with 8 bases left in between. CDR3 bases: TGTGCCATCAGTGAGGACAGAGAGAACACCGGGGAGCTGTTTTTT. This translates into CAISEDRENTGELFF.

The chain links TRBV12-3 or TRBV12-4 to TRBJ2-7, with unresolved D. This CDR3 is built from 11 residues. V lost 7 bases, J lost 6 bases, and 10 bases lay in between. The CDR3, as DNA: TGTGCCAGCACCGGCACCGTCGAGCAGTACTTC. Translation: CASTGTVEQYF.

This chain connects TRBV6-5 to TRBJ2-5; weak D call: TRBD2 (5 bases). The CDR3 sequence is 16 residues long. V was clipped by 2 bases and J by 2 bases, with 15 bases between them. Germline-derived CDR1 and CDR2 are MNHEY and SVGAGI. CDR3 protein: CASSYTFGERQETQYF. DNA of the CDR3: TGTGCCAGCAGTTACACCTTTGGGGAGCGTCAAGAGACCCAGTACTTC.

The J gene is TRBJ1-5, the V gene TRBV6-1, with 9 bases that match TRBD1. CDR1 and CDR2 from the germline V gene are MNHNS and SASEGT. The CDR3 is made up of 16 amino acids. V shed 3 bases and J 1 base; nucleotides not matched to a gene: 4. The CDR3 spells CASSEGQGGSNQPQHF. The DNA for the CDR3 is TGTGCCAGCAGTGAGGGACAGGGCGGAAGCAATCAGCCCCAGCATTTT.

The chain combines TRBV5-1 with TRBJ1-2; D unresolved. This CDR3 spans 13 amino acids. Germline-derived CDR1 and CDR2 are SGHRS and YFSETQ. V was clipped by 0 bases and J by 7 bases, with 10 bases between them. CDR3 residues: CASSLDPRGGYTF. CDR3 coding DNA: TGCGCCAGCAGCTTGGATCCACGAGGTGGCTACACCTTC.

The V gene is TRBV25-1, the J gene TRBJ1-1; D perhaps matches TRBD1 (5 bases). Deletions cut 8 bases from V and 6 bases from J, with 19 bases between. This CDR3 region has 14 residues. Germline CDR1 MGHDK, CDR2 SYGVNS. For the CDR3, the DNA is TGTGCCAGCCGAAGCCCGGGACCAGAGGCTGAAGCTTTCTTT. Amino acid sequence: CASRSPGPEAEAFF.

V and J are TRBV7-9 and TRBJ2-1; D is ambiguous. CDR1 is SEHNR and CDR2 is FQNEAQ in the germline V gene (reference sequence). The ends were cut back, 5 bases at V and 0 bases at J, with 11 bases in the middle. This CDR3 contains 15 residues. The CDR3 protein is CASSPDPGSYNEQFF. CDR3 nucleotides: TGTGCCAGCAGCCCCGACCCGGGCTCCTACAATGAGCAGTTCTTC.

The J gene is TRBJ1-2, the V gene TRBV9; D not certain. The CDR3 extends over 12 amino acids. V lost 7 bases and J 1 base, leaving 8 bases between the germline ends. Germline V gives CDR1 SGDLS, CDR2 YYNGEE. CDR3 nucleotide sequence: TGTGCCAGCGGTGGAGTTAACTATGGCTACACCTTC. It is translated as CASGGVNYGYTF. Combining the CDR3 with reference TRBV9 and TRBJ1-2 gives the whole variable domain DSGVTQTPKHLITATGQRVTLRCSPRSGDLSVYWYQQSLDQGLQFLIQYYNGEERAKGNILERFSAQQFPDLHSELNLSSLELGDSALYFCASGGVNYGYTFGSGTRLTVV.

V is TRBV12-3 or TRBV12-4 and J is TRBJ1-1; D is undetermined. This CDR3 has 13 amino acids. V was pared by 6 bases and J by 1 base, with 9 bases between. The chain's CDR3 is CASSYTENTEAFF. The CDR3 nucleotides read TGTGCCAGCAGCTACACAGAGAACACTGAAGCTTTCTTT.

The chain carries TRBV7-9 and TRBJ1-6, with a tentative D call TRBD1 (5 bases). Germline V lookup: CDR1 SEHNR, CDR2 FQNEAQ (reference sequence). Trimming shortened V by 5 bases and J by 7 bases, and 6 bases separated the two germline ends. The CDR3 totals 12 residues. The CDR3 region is CASSPGNSPLHF. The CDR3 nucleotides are TGTGCCAGCAGCCCAGGGAATTCACCCCTCCACTTT. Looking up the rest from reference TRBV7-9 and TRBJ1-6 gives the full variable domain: DTGVSQNPRHKITKRGQNVTFRCDPISEHNRLYWYRQTLGQGPEFLTYFQNEAQLEKSRLLSDRFSAERPKGSFSTLEIQRTEQGDSAMYLCASSPGNSPLHFGNGTRLTVT.

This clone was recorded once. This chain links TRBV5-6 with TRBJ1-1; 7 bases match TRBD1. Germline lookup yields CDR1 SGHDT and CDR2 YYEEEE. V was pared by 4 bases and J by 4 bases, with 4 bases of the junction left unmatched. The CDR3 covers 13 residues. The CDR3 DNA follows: TGTGCCAGCAGCCCCGGGACAGCCACTGAAGCTTTCTTT. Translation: CASSPGTATEAFF.